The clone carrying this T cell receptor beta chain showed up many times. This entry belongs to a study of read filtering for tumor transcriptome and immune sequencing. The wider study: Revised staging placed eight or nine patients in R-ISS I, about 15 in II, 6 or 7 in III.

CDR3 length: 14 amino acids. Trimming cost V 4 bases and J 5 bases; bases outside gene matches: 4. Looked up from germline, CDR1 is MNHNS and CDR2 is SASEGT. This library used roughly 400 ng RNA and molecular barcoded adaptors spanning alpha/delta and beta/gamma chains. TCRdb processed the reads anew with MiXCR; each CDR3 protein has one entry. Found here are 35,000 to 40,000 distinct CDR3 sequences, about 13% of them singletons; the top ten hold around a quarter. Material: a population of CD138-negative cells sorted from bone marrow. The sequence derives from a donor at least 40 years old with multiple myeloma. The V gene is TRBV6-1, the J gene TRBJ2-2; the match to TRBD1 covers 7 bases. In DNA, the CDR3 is TGTGCCAGCAGTGTGACGGGACAGACCGGGGAGCTGTTTTTT. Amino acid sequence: CASSVTGQTGELFF.